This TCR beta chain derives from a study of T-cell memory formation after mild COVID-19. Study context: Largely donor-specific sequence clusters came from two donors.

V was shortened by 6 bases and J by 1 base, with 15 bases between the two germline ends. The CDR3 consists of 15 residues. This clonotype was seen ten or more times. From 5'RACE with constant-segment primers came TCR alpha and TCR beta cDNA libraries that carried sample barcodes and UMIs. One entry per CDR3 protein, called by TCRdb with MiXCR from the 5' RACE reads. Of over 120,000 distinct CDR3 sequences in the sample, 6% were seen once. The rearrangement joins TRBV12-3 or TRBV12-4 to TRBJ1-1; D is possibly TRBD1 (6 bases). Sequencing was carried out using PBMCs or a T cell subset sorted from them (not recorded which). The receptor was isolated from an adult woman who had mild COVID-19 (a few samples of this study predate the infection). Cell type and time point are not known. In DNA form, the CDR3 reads TGTGCCAGCAGGCCCGCCAGGGGACAGAACACTGAAGCTTTCTTT. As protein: CASRPARGQNTEAFF.